Listed below are T cell receptor beta chains from one sample, sequenced in a study of technical replicates of blood from a few donors. TCRdb keeps only in-frame clones here, not all; method: immunoSEQ multiplex PCR. Among fewer than 95,000 clones listed, about 94% were seen once. The sample comprised T cells isolated from PBMCs. The receptors stem from a human donor in good health. Both conserved end residues are trimmed from each CDR3. Each record gives: J gene, V gene, CDR3 protein.

J: TRBJ2-1
V: TRBV29-1
CDR3: SGQLTGNEQF

J: TRBJ2-3
V: TRBV4-2
CDR3: ASSQALLQTSGGADTQY

J: TRBJ2-3
V: TRBV5-1
CDR3: ASSSTLRASTDTQY

J: TRBJ1-5
V: TRBV18
CDR3: ATPKPKGQAMNQPQH

J: TRBJ2-7
V: TRBV7-2
CDR3: ASSLGGAEQY

J: TRBJ2-2
V: TRBV6-5
CDR3: ASSSVRGGNTGELF

J: TRBJ1-2
V: TRBV5-4
CDR3: ASSEETGLGLNYGYT

J: TRBJ1-5
V: TRBV28
CDR3: ASRTTGAGKDQPQH

J: TRBJ1-1
V: TRBV19
CDR3: ASSITLLGAEAF

J: TRBJ1-2
V: TRBV6-5
CDR3: ASSNRMGGYT

J: TRBJ2-3
V: TRBV7-3
CDR3: ASSLYGGMADTQY

J: TRBJ2-3
V: TRBV7-9
CDR3: ASSSGFGSDTQY

J: TRBJ1-2
V: TRBV5-1
CDR3: ASSETLDYGYT

J: TRBJ2-3
V: TRBV18
CDR3: ASSPEGDTQY

J: TRBJ2-1
V: TRBV14
CDR3: ASSQVSSGRVRYNEQF

J: TRBJ2-7
V: TRBV7-9
CDR3: ASSLGPGYEQY

J: TRBJ1-2
V: TRBV7-9
CDR3: ASSHGTNYGYT

J: TRBJ2-1
V: TRBV10-3
CDR3: AISESGDSHNEQF

J: TRBJ1-2
V: TRBV2
CDR3: ASRYDSRGEGPLNGYT

J: TRBJ1-6
V: TRBV11-3
CDR3: ASSLSGQYNSPLH

J: TRBJ1-1
V: TRBV7-8
CDR3: ASSGGTAGDTEAF

J: TRBJ2-1
V: TRBV27
CDR3: ASALDGSLNNEQF

J: TRBJ2-3
V: TRBV5-1
CDR3: AYLSMAGGPDTQY

J: TRBJ1-1
V: TRBV5-6
CDR3: ASSPGHRNTEAF

J: TRBJ1-1
V: TRBV28
CDR3: ATKDGRGHTEAF

J: TRBJ2-5
V: TRBV18
CDR3: ASSPQEAPGKPTQY

J: TRBJ1-1
V: TRBV19
CDR3: ASKGQDLNTEAF

J: TRBJ1-5
V: TRBV11-3
CDR3: ASRKGGDQPQH

J: TRBJ1-5
V: TRBV21-1
CDR3: ASSNMGPRGNQPQH

J: TRBJ2-1
V: TRBV5-1
CDR3: ASSERGESYNEQF

J: TRBJ2-5
V: TRBV6-5
CDR3: ASSKRTVETQY

J: TRBJ2-5
V: TRBV10-2
CDR3: ASSETGGNQETQY

J: TRBJ1-2
V: TRBV5-6
CDR3: ASSKVAGYGYT

J: TRBJ2-1
V: TRBV9
CDR3: ASSRTVGVYNEQF

J: TRBJ1-3
V: TRBV15
CDR3: ATSRATGAGNTIY

J: TRBJ2-1
V: TRBV18
CDR3: ASSQDRQGIEQF

J: TRBJ2-2
V: TRBV7-6
CDR3: ASSLVSGELF

J: TRBJ2-6
V: TRBV4-1
CDR3: ASNSPTGANVLT

J: TRBJ1-1
V: TRBV18
CDR3: ASSPGTGAMNTEAF

J: TRBJ2-1
V: TRBV10-3
CDR3: AISTRLTTYNEQF

J: TRBJ1-1
V: TRBV27
CDR3: ASSLYSRGNEAF

J: TRBJ1-1
V: TRBV30
CDR3: AWTDRGWDTEAF

J: TRBJ2-3
V: TRBV29-1
CDR3: SVGLEVDTQY

J: TRBJ2-7
V: TRBV30
CDR3: AGSGAGQY

J: TRBJ2-1
V: TRBV29-1
CDR3: SVETGLVAYNEQF